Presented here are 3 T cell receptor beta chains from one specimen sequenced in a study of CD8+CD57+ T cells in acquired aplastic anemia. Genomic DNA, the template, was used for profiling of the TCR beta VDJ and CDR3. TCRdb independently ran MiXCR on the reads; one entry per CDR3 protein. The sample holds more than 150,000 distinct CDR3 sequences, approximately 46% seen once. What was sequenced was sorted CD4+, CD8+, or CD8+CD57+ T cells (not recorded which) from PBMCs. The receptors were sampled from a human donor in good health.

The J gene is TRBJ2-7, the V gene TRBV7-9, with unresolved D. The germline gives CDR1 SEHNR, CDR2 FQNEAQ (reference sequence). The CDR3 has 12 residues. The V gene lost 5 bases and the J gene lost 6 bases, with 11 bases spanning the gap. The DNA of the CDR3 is TGTGCCAGCAGCCCGGGCTCCGGCGAGCAGTACTTC. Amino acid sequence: CASSPGSGEQYF.

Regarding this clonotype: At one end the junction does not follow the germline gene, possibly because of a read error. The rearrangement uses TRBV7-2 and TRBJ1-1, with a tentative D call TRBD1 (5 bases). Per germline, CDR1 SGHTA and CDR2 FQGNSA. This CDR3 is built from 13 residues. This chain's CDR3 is CASRTRQNTEAFF. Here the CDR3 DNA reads TGTGCCAGCAGGACCCGACAGAACACTGAGGCTTTCTTT.

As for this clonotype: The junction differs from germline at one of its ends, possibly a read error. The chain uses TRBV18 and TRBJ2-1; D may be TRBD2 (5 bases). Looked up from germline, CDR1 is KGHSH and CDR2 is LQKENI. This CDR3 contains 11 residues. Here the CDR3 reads CASSLGDEQVF. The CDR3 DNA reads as TGTGCCAGCTCCCTCGGGGATGAGCAGGTCTTC.